This TCR beta chain is from a study of blood T cell repertoires in COVID-19. Across the study: Whether acute or convalescent, the COVID-19 samples came from the United States, Italy and Spain. The cDNA or gDNA used as material had been derived from T cells, B-cell-depleted T cells, or PBMCs.

V lost 4 bases and J 7 bases, leaving 13 bases between the germline ends. The germline V gene encodes CDR1 SGHNT and CDR2 YENEEA. The CDR3 has 13 residues. Original processing notes: Counts of nucleated cells, estimated from reference gene primer amplification, were obtained. Libraries were prepared by immunoSEQ multiplex PCR; TCRdb keeps only in-frame clonotypes and omits some of them. The V and J calls and clone size were taken over from that table, and D and trimming were inferred from the DNA. The table lists 65,000 to 70,000 clones, approximately 86% of them singletons. This chain joins TRBV11-3 and TRBJ1-2, with unresolved D. Sequencing was done on a sample of peripheral blood. This receptor was obtained from a man aged 40-50 years with COVID-19, enrolled during active disease. The CDR3 reads CASSSRPGSGYTF. Here the CDR3 DNA reads TGTGCCAGCAGCTCTCGCCCGGGATCTGGCTACACCTTC. The variable domain in full, with the rest retrieved from reference TRBV11-3 and TRBJ1-2, is EAGVVQSPRYKIIEKKQPVAFWCNPISGHNTLYWYLQNLGQGPELLIRYENEEAVDDSQLPKDRFSAERLKGVDSTLKIQPAELGDSAVYLCASSSRPGSGYTFGSGTRLTVV.